These T cell receptor beta chains were read from a single sample in a study of cytomegalovirus exposure and HLA in healthy donors. Method: immunoSEQ multiplex PCR; TCRdb's copy keeps in-frame clones and lacks some. Among about 85,000 clones listed, 60% to 80% were seen once. The sample was PBMCs. These receptors were obtained from a woman in her forties or fifties in good health and CMV-seropositive. Each CDR3 is given without its conserved first and last residue.

>TRBV11-2
ASSSAGGGRMEKTDTQY
>TRBV7-2
ASRRPLTDSGNTIY
>TRBV2
ASTNHRLQGGNQPQH
>TRBV6-4
ASSDWAQGPNYGYT
>TRBV10-2
ASSEIEQLSYGYT
>TRBV11-2
ASSSAGPYNEQF
>TRBV7-7
ASSLGVASVEQF
>TRBV27
ASSLATGGGYEQY
>TRBV4-1
ASSQGVGQGAPGANVLT
>TRBV4-2
ASSQAPVALDTQY
>TRBV6-4
ASSDRETGSDTQY
>TRBV29-1
SVTSQTGTEAF
>TRBV14
ASSAGTDYGYT
>TRBV7-2
ASSSSEGTQY
>TRBV18
ASSPQGLEAF
>TRBV5-1
ASAGIGNEQY
>TRBV2
ASSKDRLNSPLH
>TRBV29-1
SVEGAVRAGGGNEQF
>TRBV12-5
ASGPPQGYTGELF
>TRBV27
ASRVGRANEKLF
>TRBV11-2
ASSSAGELF
>TRBV5-4
ASSSPGGSGDIRETQY
>TRBV14
ASSQVGRVDFVDTQY
>TRBV6-1
ASSPRGTGEAF
>TRBV19
ASSIFWTSGATNTGELF
>TRBV10-3
AISGLRGGGKRELDEQF
>TRBV27
ASSGTGGYQPQH
>TRBV5-8
ASSFGDRAYEQY
>TRBV6-5
ASSRRQGSYGYT
>TRBV9
ASSPSGGAGTGELF
>TRBV25-1
ASVDGTVAF
>TRBV7-7
ASSPGREPLH
>TRBV7-3
ASSSAGSDTNGYT
>TRBV27
ASSLGTGKGYT
>TRBV2
ASSGGGLSNQPQH
>TRBV19
ASSIEGAEDGYT